Here is one TCR beta chain with its context. The antigen remains undetermined. This entry comes from a study of T cell responses to AZD1222 COVID-19 vaccine. Study outcomes and limitations: Baseline serology detected seropositivity in only five to seven AZD1222 recipients. Two AZD1222 administrations were followed by greater Spike-specific TCR breadth and depth. At 160-218 and 743-854, vaccine-associated CD4 TCRs were dominant, and they spanned spike.

Germline CDR1 and CDR2: LGHDT and YNNKEL (reference sequence). This CDR3 contains 14 residues. J lost 3 bases, V lost 4 bases, and 0 bases had no gene match. Generated by immunoSEQ multiplex PCR, the TCRdb table keeps only in-frame clones and is missing some. Counted here are around 150,000 clones, just over 90% occurring once; the ten biggest clones make up 3.4%. The chain uses TRBV3-1 (or the pseudogene TRBV3-2) and TRBJ2-7, with 13 bases matching TRBD2. The sequencing here drew on peripheral blood, taken on day 0 of AZD1222 vaccination. This receptor was identified in an adult in good health. This chain's CDR3 is CASSRTSGSYEQYF. The CDR3 DNA is TGTGCCAGCAGCCGGACTAGCGGGAGCTACGAGCAGTACTTC.